This T cell receptor (beta chain) was documented in a study of T cells in Graves' hyperthyroidism and ophthalmopathy. This clonotype was recorded at least ten times. Its specificity is not known. The study's findings and limits: Blood samples included most of the expanded thyroid clonotypes exceeding 0.001. A model of 13 V-J pairs discriminated ophthalmopathy from stable hyperthyroidism.

Germline assignment: CDR1 LGHDT and CDR2 YNNKEL (reference sequence). V was pared by 1 base and J by 9 bases, with 7 bases between. The CDR3 loop spans 12 amino acids. About 9.4 ml fresh peripheral blood yielded the PBMCs. Amplified TCR beta CDR3 regions derived from RNA transcripts. First-round RT-PCR with HTBI primers amplified the TCR CDR3 region. MiXCR was run by TCRdb on the multiplex PCR reads, yielding one entry per CDR3 protein. This sample has 300,000 to 450,000 distinct CDR3 sequences, with around 13% found just once. The chain links TRBV3-1 to TRBJ2-1; no clear D gene. The receptor comes from a woman younger than 45 with Graves' ophthalmopathy. Sequenced input: blood. For the CDR3, the DNA is TGTGCCAGCAGCCAAGTAATTGGTGAGCAGTTCTTC. Its protein product is CASSQVIGEQFF.